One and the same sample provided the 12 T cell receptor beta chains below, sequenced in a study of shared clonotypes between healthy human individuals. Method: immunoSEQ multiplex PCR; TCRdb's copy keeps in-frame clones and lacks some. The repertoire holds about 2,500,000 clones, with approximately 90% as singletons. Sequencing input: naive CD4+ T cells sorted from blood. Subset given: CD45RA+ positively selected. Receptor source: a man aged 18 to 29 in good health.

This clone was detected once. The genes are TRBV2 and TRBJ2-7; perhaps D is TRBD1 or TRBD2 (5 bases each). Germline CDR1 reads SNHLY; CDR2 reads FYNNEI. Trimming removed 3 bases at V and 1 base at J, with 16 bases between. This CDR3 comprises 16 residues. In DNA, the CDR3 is TGTGCCAGCAGTGATAGAGGGGCTGGTGTGTCCTACGAGCAGTACTTC. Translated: CASSDRGAGVSYEQYF.

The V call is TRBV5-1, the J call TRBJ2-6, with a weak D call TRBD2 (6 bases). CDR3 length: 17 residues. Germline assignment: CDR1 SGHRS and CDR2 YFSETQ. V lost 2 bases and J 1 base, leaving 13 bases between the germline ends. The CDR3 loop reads CASSFDWRVSGANVLTF. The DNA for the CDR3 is TGCGCCAGCAGCTTTGATTGGAGGGTATCTGGGGCCAACGTCCTGACTTTC.

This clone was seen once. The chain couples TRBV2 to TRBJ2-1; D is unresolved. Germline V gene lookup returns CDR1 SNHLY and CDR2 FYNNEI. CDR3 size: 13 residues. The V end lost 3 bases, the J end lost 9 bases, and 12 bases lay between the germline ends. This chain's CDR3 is CASSESAFGEQFF. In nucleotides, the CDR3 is TGTGCCAGCAGTGAGTCGGCTTTCGGTGAGCAGTTCTTC.

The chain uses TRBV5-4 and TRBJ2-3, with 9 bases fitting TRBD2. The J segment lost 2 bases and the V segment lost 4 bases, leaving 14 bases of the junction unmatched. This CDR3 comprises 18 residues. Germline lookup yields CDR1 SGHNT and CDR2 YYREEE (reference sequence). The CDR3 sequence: CASSEGRVGGRATDTQYF. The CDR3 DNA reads TGTGCCAGCAGCGAGGGGCGGGTAGGCGGGAGGGCCACAGATACGCAGTATTTT.

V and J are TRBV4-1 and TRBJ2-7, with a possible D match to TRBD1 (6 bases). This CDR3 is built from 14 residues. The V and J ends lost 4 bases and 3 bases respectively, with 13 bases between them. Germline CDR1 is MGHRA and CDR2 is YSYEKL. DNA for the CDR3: TGCGCCAGCAGCCCTCAGGGGATGTTCTACGAGCAGTACTTC. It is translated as CASSPQGMFYEQYF.

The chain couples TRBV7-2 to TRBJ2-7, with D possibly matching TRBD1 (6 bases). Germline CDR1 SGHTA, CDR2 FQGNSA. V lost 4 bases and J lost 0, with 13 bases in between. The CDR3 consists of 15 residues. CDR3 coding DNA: TGTGCCAGCAGCTACCGGGACACTCACTCCTACGAGCAGTACTTC. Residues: CASSYRDTHSYEQYF.

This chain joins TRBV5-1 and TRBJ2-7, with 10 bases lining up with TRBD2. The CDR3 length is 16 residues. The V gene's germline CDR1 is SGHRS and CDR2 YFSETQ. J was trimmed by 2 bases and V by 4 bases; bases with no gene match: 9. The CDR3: CASSSGAGGPTYEQYF. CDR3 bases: TGCGCCAGCAGCAGTGGAGCGGGAGGGCCCACCTACGAGCAGTACTTC.

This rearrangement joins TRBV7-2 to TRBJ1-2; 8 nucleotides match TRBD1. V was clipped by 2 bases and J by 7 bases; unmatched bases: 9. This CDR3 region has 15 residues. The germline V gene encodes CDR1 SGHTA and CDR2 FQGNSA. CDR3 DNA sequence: TGTGCCAGCAGCTTACAAGGCAGACAGGGGTCTGGCTACACCTTC. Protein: CASSLQGRQGSGYTF.

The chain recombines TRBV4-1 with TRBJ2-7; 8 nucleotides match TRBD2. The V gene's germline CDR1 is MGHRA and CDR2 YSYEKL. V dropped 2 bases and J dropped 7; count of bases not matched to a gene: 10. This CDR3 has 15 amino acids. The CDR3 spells CASSQPTSATREQYF. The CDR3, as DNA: TGCGCCAGCAGCCAACCGACTAGCGCTACCCGGGAGCAGTACTTC.

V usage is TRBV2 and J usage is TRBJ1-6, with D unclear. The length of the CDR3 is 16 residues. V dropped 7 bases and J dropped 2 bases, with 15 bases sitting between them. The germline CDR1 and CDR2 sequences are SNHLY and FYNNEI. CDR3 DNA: TGTGCCAGCACCTATTTGACGGAGACCTATAATTCACCCCTCCACTTT. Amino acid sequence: CASTYLTETYNSPLHF.

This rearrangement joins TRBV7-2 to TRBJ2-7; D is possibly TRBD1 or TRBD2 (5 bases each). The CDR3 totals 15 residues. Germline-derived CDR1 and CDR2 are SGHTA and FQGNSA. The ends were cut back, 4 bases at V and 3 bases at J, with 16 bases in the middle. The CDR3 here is CASSSPGRLSYEQYF. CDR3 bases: TGTGCCAGCAGCTCCCCGGGACGTTTGAGCTACGAGCAGTACTTC.

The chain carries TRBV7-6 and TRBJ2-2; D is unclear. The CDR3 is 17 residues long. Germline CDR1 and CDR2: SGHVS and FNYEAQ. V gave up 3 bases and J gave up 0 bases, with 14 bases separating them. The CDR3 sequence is CASSLGRRTANTGELFF. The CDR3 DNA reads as TGTGCCAGCAGCTTGGGCCGGCGAACAGCGAACACCGGGGAGCTGTTTTTT.